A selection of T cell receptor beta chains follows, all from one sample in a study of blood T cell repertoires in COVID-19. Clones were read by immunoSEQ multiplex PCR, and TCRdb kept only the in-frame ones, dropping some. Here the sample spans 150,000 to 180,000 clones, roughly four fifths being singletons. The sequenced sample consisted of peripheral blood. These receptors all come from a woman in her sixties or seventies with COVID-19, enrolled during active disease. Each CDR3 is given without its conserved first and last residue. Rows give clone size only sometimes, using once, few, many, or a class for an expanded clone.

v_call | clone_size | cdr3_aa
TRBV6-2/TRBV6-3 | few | ASSYNNEQF
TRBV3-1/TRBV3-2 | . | ASSPVGKTYSGNTIY
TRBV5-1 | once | ASSSVPGQQETQY
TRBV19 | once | ASRISGSANEQY
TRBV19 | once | ATSGFTSDIQY
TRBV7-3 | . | ASSLEGYGYT
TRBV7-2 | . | ASSPVEGLSYEQY
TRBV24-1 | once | ATSDLKGGALNEQF
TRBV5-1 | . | ASSFFESPNTEAF
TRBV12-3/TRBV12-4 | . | ASSGQFYGYT
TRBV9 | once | ASSVIADSAGELF
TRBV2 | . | ASSLTVPNEKLF
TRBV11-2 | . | ASSLDRRGLAF
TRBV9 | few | ASSVRPGLAETQY